The clone carrying this T cell receptor (beta chain) was picked up a small number of times. This sample is part of a study of blood T cell repertoires in COVID-19. The repertoire was sequenced with immunoSEQ multiplex PCR; TCRdb's copy has only in-frame clones and lacks some. The table has hundreds of thousands of clones, about nine tenths seen once. The CDR3 covers 15 residues. Germline CDR1 and CDR2: SGHNT and YYREEE (reference sequence). Trimming removed 2 bases at V and 3 bases at J, with 14 bases between. The sequence was obtained from a woman between 18 and 29 years old who had recovered from COVID-19. Sequences were obtained from PBMCs or T cells enriched from blood (not recorded which). The rearrangement links TRBV5-4 to TRBJ1-1; D is possibly TRBD1 (5 bases). CDR3 DNA sequence: TGTGCCAGCAGCTTTCGTCAGGGAGGGGACACTGAAGCTTTCTTT. Encoded protein: CASSFRQGGDTEAFF.